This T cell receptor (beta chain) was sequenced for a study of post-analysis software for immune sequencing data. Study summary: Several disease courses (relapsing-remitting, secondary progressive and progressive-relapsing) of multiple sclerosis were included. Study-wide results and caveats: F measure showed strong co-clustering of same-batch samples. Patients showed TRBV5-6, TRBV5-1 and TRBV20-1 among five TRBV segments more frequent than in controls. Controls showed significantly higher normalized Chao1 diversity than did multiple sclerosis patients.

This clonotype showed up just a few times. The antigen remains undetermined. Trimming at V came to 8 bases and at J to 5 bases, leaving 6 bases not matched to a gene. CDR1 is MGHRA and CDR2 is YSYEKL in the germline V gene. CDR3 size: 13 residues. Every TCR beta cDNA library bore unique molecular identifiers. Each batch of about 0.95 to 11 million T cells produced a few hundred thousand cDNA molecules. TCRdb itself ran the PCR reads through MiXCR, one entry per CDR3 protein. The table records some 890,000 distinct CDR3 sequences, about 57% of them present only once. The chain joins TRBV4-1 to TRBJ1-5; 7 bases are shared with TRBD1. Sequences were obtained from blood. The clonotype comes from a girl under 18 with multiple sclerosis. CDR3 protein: CASGQGGDQPQHF. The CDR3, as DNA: TGCGCCAGCGGTCAGGGGGGCGATCAGCCCCAGCATTTT.